One T cell receptor (beta chain) is described in this entry. Its antigen is still unknown. Germline V gene sequence: CDR1 MNHEY, CDR2 SMNVEV (reference sequence). The CDR3 spans 15 residues. Primed by a sample-barcoded 5' primer and a J-beta primer mix, a second PCR proceeded for 7 to 11 cycles. TCRdb called the 5' RACE reads again in MiXCR, with one record for every CDR3 protein. The data show over 1,300,000 distinct CDR3 sequences, almost 60% seen once. This entry is derived from a study of blood T cells in healthy people across ages. Study observations and caveats: Higher diversity and more naive CD4+ cells were features of long-lived donors, compared to aged donors.

The source material was blood. J is TRBJ2-5 and V is TRBV27, with D unclear. The J call may not be correct, given that the DNA end is closer to TRBJ2-7. The receptor was isolated from a man between 18 and 29 years old in good health. CDR3 DNA sequence: TGTGCCAGCAGAGGGTTGGCAGGCGTAACCTACGAGCAGTACTTC. It yields the protein CASRGLAGVTYEQYF.